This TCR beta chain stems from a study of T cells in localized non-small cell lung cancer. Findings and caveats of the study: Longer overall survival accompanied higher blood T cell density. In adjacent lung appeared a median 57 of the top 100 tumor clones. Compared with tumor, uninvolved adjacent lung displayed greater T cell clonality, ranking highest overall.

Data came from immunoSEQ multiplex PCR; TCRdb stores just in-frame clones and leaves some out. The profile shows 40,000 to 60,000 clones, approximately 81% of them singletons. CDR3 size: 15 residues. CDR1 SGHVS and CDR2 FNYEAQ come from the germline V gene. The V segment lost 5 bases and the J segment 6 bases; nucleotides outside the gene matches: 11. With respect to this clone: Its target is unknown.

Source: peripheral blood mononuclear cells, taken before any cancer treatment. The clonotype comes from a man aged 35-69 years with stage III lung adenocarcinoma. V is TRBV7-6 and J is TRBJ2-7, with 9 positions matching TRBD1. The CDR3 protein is CASSLGQGIGGEQYF. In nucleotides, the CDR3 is TGTGCCAGCAGCCTTGGACAGGGGATCGGTGGCGAGCAGTACTTC.